The 19 T cell receptor beta chains listed next were all sequenced from one sample in a study of monozygotic twins with inflammatory bowel disease. Reanalyzing the 5' RACE reads, TCRdb keeps one entry per CDR3 protein, without DNA. The sample holds some 170,000 distinct CDR3 sequences. The sequenced sample was blood. The receptors here all came from a human donor with ulcerative colitis or Crohn's disease, or a healthy co-twin of an affected twin (not recorded which).

The chain joins TRBV11-2 to TRBJ2-7; the TCRdb call, TRBD1, lacks DNA for checking. Germline V gene data show CDR1 as SGHAT and CDR2 as FQNNGV. This CDR3 is 14 amino acids long. The CDR3 here is CASSSTGLGAEQYF.

This chain connects TRBV7-2 to TRBJ1-2. Germline V gene sequence: CDR1 SGHTA, CDR2 FQGNSA. The CDR3 runs 14 residues. The CDR3 reads CASSLTFSGYGYTF.

The V call is TRBV20-1, the J call TRBJ2-1. The CDR3 consists of 14 residues. Germline V gene data show CDR1 as DFQATT and CDR2 as SNEGSKA (reference sequence). CDR3 residues: CSARDPTISNEQFF.

The chain combines TRBV7-6 with TRBJ2-3; TCRdb lists TRBD1, though no DNA is available to test this call. CDR3 length: 17 residues. CDR1 is SGHVS and CDR2 is FNYEAQ in the germline V gene. CDR3 amino acids: CASSLFAGGGGTDTQYF.

The chain employs TRBV4-2 and TRBJ1-6; TCRdb lists TRBD1, though no DNA is available to test this call. CDR3 length equals 17 residues. Germline loops: CDR1 LGHNA, CDR2 YNFKEQ. CDR3: CASSQTRDSEYNSPLHF.

The CDR3 protein is CASRMGLAGINEQFF. V gene TRBV12-3 or TRBV12-4 combines with J gene TRBJ2-1; TCRdb proposes TRBD2, but this gene call is untestable without DNA. There are 15 residues in the CDR3.

The V and J genes are TRBV7-2 and TRBJ2-3; TCRdb calls TRBD2, which cannot be checked without DNA. The CDR3 sequence is 15 residues long. The germline CDR1 and CDR2 sequences are SGHTA and FQGNSA. The CDR3 is CASSLRSGSEDTQYF.

The chain has TRBV27 and TRBJ1-2. CDR3 length: 13 amino acids. CDR1 is MNHEY and CDR2 is SMNVEV in the germline V gene (reference sequence). CDR3 residues: CASSPQLNYGYTF.

The chain couples TRBV20-1 to TRBJ2-7. Germline V lookup: CDR1 DFQATT, CDR2 SNEGSKA (reference sequence). The CDR3 is 14 residues long. The CDR3: CSARGSTFIYEQYF.

The chain combines TRBV29-1 with TRBJ2-3; TCRdb calls TRBD1, which cannot be checked without DNA. Germline assignment: CDR1 SQVTM and CDR2 ANQGSEA. The CDR3 totals 16 residues. CDR3 loop: CSVGVPTDTSTDTQYF.

The chain links TRBV7-8 to TRBJ2-7; TCRdb proposes TRBD1, but this gene call is untestable without DNA. Looked up from germline, CDR1 is SGHVS and CDR2 is FQNEAQ. CDR3 length: 16 amino acids. CDR3 in amino acids: CASSHPMGDFTYEQYF. Looking up the rest from reference TRBV7-8 and TRBJ2-7 gives the full variable domain: GAGVSQSPRYKVAKRGQDVALRCDPISGHVSLFWYQQALGQGPEFLTYFQNEAQLDKSGLPSDRFFAERPEGSVSTLKIQRTQQEDSAVYLCASSHPMGDFTYEQYFGPGTRLTVT.

The chain combines TRBV6-1 with TRBJ1-1; the TCRdb D gene call, TRBD1, has no DNA to confirm it. The CDR3 consists of 15 residues. Germline V gene lookup returns CDR1 MNHNS and CDR2 SASEGT. The CDR3 spells CASSRPQTGNTEAFF.

The chain has TRBV6-5 and TRBJ1-3; TCRdb picks TRBD1, but there is no DNA to check that call. Germline CDR1 reads MNHEY; CDR2 reads SVGAGI. This CDR3 comprises 18 residues. The CDR3: CASSYPRTGENSGNTIYF.

This chain's CDR3 is CASSRRGAAYEQYF. The chain couples TRBV6-1 to TRBJ2-7; the D gene TCRdb calls, TRBD1, cannot be checked with no DNA. The CDR3 contains 14 residues. The V gene's germline CDR1 is MNHNS and CDR2 SASEGT.

V gene TRBV7-3 combines with J gene TRBJ1-1; the TRBD1 assignment by TCRdb is unverifiable without DNA. Germline lookup yields CDR1 SGHTA and CDR2 FQGTGA. This CDR3 is 14 amino acids long. This chain's CDR3 is CASSSTGGTAEAFF.

J is TRBJ1-2 and V is TRBV6-5; with no DNA, the TCRdb D assignment of TRBD1 cannot be verified. Germline CDR1 and CDR2: MNHEY and SVGAGI. The CDR3 runs 16 residues. The CDR3 region is CASSYGVLQGAYGYTF.

V usage is TRBV6-1 and J usage is TRBJ1-5. The CDR3 covers 13 residues. Germline CDR1 is MNHNS and CDR2 is SASEGT. This CDR3 reads CASRVVENQPQHF.

CDR3 sequence reads: CSASLGLSGELFF. The V call is TRBV20-1, the J call TRBJ2-2; TCRdb returns TRBD2, unconfirmable since there is no DNA. Germline CDR1 reads DFQATT; CDR2 reads SNEGSKA (reference sequence). This CDR3 has 13 residues.

The CDR3 sequence is CASKGVAGELFF. This sequence joins TRBV27 and TRBJ2-2; TCRdb picks TRBD1, but there is no DNA to check that call. Germline CDR1 and CDR2: MNHEY and SMNVEV (reference sequence). The CDR3 contains 12 residues.